This entry lists 15 T cell receptor beta chains sequenced from one sample in a study of naive and memory T cell subsets. Study observations and caveats: A few larger clonotypes appeared in naive repertoires, especially CD8, possibly memory cells re-expressing CD45RA.

An equimolar mix of two oligonucleotides served as the beta constant-region primer for TRBC1 and TRBC2. Nested alpha and beta constant-region primers with the SP2 primer drove four PCR rounds on ligated cDNA. From the UMI-ligation and nested PCR reads, TCRdb called clonotypes with MiXCR, one entry per CDR3 protein. The sample consists of about 140,000 distinct CDR3 sequences, 15% to 25% of them appearing once. These receptors have no identified antigens. Sequenced material: naive CD8+ T cells from blood. The source is a human donor in good health.

This clonotype was counted at least ten times. This chain links TRBV28 with TRBJ2-6; D remains unclear. V shed 3 bases and J shed 2 bases, with 2 bases lying between them. Germline CDR1 is MDHEN and CDR2 is SYDVKM. This CDR3 has 13 amino acids. The CDR3 nucleotides read TGTGCCAGCAGTTTTCCTGGGGCCAACGTCCTGACTTTC. It specifies CASSFPGANVLTF. Together with reference TRBV28 and TRBJ2-6, the CDR3 gives the full variable domain: DVKVTQSSRYLVKRTGEKVFLECVQDMDHENMFWYRQDPGLGLRLIYFSYDVKMKEKGDIPEGYSVSREKKERFSLILESASTNQTSMYLCASSFPGANVLTFGAGSRLTVL.

This chain joins TRBV7-6 and TRBJ2-2; tentative D call: TRBD1 (6 bases). Germline V lookup: CDR1 SGHVS, CDR2 FNYEAQ. The CDR3 contains 14 residues. The V end was cut by 10 bases, the J end by 7 bases, with 19 bases between. CDR3 protein: CATQIQGSYGELFF. The CDR3 DNA reads TGTGCCACGCAGATACAGGGATCTTACGGGGAGCTGTTTTTT.

The genes are TRBV6-6 and TRBJ2-7; D may be TRBD1 (5 bases). The CDR3 loop spans 15 amino acids. CDR1 is MNHNY and CDR2 is SVGAGI in the germline V gene (reference sequence). Trimming removed 5 bases at V and 2 bases at J, with 16 bases between. The CDR3 reads CASSPLTEGPYEQYF. CDR3 in DNA: TGTGCCAGCAGTCCTCTGACAGAAGGGCCCTACGAGCAGTACTTC.

This clonotype was picked up a small number of times. V is TRBV15 and J is TRBJ2-3; tentative D call: TRBD2 (5 bases). The CDR3 is made up of 18 amino acids. From germline, CDR1 is LNHNV and CDR2 YYDKDF (reference sequence). V lost 1 base, J lost 1 base, and 18 bases lay in between. In DNA form, the CDR3 reads TGTGCCACCAGCAGAGGGTTACAAGAGGGAGCGGGCACAGATACGCAGTATTTT. Translated: CATSRGLQEGAGTDTQYF.

This clonotype was seen only a few times. This chain uses TRBV4-3 with TRBJ2-5; unclear D gene. CDR1 is LGHNA, CDR2 YSLEER, per germline. The CDR3 sequence is 15 residues long. The V gene lost 0 bases and the J gene lost 5 bases, with 13 bases spanning the gap. CDR3 sequence: CASSQDLWASETQYF. CDR3 nucleotides: TGCGCCAGCAGCCAAGATCTATGGGCCTCCGAGACCCAGTACTTC.

The CDR3 coding sequence is TGTGCCAGCTTTCTCGGGACGGCCACCTACAATGAGCAGTTCTTC. It yields the protein CASFLGTATYNEQFF. This chain connects TRBV6-1 to TRBJ2-1, with D tentatively TRBD1 or TRBD2 (5 bases each). The germline gives CDR1 MNHNS, CDR2 SASEGT. This CDR3 region has 15 residues. Trimming removed 8 bases from V and 2 bases from J, with 16 bases in between.

This clonotype was detected only once. The chain combines TRBV6-2 or TRBV6-3 with TRBJ2-7; D tentatively fits TRBD1 or TRBD2 (6 bases each). The ends were cut back, 0 bases at V and 6 bases at J, with 12 bases in the middle. The CDR3 is 14 residues long. The germline V gene encodes CDR1 MNHEY and CDR2 SVGEGT. The CDR3 loop is CASSYSLGGGEQYF. As DNA, the CDR3 is TGTGCCAGCAGTTACTCGTTAGGGGGAGGCGAGCAGTACTTC.

The chain recombines TRBV12-3 or TRBV12-4 with TRBJ1-2, with 12 bases fitting TRBD1. J lost 6 bases, V lost 5 bases, and 7 bases had no gene match. This CDR3 comprises 15 residues. CDR3 in DNA: TGTGCCAGCAGTGGGACAGGGGGCGCGTGGGATGGCTACACCTTC. Residues: CASSGTGGAWDGYTF.

This clonotype was seen a few times. The CDR3: CASSLAPDLRRETQYF. CDR3 sequence (DNA): TGTGCCAGCAGCTTAGCCCCGGACCTTAGAAGGGAGACCCAGTACTTC. The J gene is TRBJ2-5, the V gene TRBV7-6; D ambiguous. The ends were cut back, 0 bases at V and 5 bases at J, with 16 bases in the middle. The germline V gene has CDR1 SGHVS and CDR2 FNYEAQ. CDR3 length: 16 amino acids.

This clonotype was seen a few times. CDR3 loop: CAWSASYEQYF. The CDR3 DNA sequence: TGTGCCTGGAGCGCAAGCTACGAGCAGTACTTC. The gene calls are TRBV30 and TRBJ2-7; D not certain. V lost 3 bases to trimming and J lost 3 bases, with 6 bases between them. The germline gives CDR1 GTSNPN, CDR2 SVGIG (reference sequence). The CDR3 contains 11 residues.

This clonotype has just a few counts. The chain employs TRBV29-1 and TRBJ2-5; possible D gene TRBD1, 5 bases. The CDR3 has 12 amino acids. The germline V and J ends were trimmed by 7 bases and 4 bases, with 13 bases remaining between them. Germline V gene sequence: CDR1 SQVTM, CDR2 ANQGSEA. The chain's CDR3 is CSAQDRLETQYF. Written as DNA, the CDR3 is TGCAGCGCCCAAGACAGACTAGAGACCCAGTACTTC.

CDR3 amino acids: CASSFHNTGYTF. CDR3 DNA sequence: TGTGCCAGCAGTTTCCACAATACTGGCTACACCTTC. V usage is TRBV28 and J usage is TRBJ1-2; D remains ambiguous. V was clipped by 3 bases and J by 7 bases, with 9 bases between them. The germline V gene encodes CDR1 MDHEN and CDR2 SYDVKM. The CDR3 totals 12 residues.

This chain uses TRBV19 with TRBJ2-2, with D maybe TRBD2 (5 bases). This CDR3 region has 16 residues. The germline V gene encodes CDR1 LNHDA and CDR2 SQIVND (reference sequence). Trimming cost V 6 bases and J 0 bases, with 14 bases left between them. The CDR3 DNA reads TGTGCCAGTAGAACCAGACGTAGCGCGAACACCGGGGAGCTGTTTTTT. Residues: CASRTRRSANTGELFF.

The V call is TRBV9, the J call TRBJ1-6; no definite D call. CDR3 length equals 14 residues. The germline gives CDR1 SGDLS, CDR2 YYNGEE. V gave up 4 bases and J gave up 6 bases, with 11 bases separating them. The CDR3 DNA is TGTGCCAGCAGCCCCCAAGGCGCTAATTCACCCCTCCACTTT. Translation gives CASSPQGANSPLHF. Looking up the rest from reference TRBV9 and TRBJ1-6 gives the full variable domain: DSGVTQTPKHLITATGQRVTLRCSPRSGDLSVYWYQQSLDQGLQFLIQYYNGEERAKGNILERFSAQQFPDLHSELNLSSLELGDSALYFCASSPQGANSPLHFGNGTRLTVT.

This clonotype came up once. The rearrangement links TRBV13 to TRBJ1-2; 10 nucleotides match TRBD1. Unmatched junction bases numbered 2, after V lost 4 bases and J lost 6 bases. The CDR3 spans 13 residues. Germline V CDR1 and CDR2: PRHDT, FYEKMQ (reference sequence). The CDR3: CASSWGTGDGYTF. DNA of the CDR3: TGTGCCAGCAGCTGGGGGACAGGGGATGGCTACACCTTC.